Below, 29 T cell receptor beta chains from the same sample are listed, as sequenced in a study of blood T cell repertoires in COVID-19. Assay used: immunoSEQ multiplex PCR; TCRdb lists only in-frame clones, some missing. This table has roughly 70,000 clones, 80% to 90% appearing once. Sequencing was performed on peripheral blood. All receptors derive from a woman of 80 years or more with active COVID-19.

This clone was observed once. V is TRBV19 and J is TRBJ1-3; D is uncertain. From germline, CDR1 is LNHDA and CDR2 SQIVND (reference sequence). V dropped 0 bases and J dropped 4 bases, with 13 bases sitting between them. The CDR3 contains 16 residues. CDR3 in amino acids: CASSIDRGATGNTIYF. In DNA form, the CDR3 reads TGTGCCAGTAGTATAGATCGGGGAGCAACCGGAAACACCATATATTTT.

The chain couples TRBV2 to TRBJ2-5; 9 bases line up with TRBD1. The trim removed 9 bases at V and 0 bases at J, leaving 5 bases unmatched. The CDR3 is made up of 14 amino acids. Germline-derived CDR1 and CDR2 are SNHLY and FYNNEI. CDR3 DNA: TGTGCCAGAGAGACAGGGGGGGACCAAGAGACCCAGTACTTC. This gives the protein CARETGGDQETQYF.

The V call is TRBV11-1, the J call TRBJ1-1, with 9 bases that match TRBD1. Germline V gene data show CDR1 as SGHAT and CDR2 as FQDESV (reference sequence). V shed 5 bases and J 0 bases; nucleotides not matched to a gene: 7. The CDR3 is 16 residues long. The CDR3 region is CASSPQRQGVNTEAFF. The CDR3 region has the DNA TGTGCCAGCAGCCCCCAAAGACAGGGGGTGAACACTGAAGCTTTCTTT.

The CDR3 sequence is CASSLEASLYNEQFF. In DNA form, the CDR3 reads TGTGCCAGCAGCTTAGAAGCCTCCCTTTACAATGAGCAGTTCTTC. The chain links TRBV7-2 to TRBJ2-1; the D is unclear. From germline, CDR1 is SGHTA and CDR2 FQGNSA. V was clipped by 1 base and J by 4 bases, with 11 bases between them. CDR3 length: 15 residues.

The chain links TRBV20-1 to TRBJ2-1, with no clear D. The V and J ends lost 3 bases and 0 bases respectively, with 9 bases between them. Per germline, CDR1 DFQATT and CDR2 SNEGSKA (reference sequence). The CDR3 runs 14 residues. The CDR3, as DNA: TGCAGTGCTAGTCTTAGAAGCTCCTACAATGAGCAGTTCTTC. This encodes CSASLRSSYNEQFF.

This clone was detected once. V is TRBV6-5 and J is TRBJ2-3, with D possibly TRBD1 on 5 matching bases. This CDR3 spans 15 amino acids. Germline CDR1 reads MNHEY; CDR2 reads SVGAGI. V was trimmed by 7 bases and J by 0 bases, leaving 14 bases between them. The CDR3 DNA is TGTGCCAGCACCGAAGGGGTGACTAGCACAGATACGCAGTATTTT. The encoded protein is CASTEGVTSTDTQYF.

The CDR3 sequence is CASSPLGPRQGNEQYF. CDR3 sequence (DNA): TGCGCCAGCAGCCCCCTAGGGCCCCGACAGGGGAACGAGCAGTACTTC. V usage is TRBV5-1 and J usage is TRBJ2-7; 8 nucleotides match TRBD1. The V gene end was trimmed by 4 bases and the J gene end by 5 bases; junction bases not matched to a gene: 14. Germline values: CDR1 SGHRS, CDR2 YFSETQ. The CDR3 has 16 amino acids.

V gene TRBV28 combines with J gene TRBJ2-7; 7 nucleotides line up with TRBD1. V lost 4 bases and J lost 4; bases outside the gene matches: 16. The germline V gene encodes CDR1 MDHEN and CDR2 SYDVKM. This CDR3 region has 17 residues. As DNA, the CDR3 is TGTGCCAGCAGTTCTAACAGGGGACCTAACCACGTATACGAGCAGTACTTC. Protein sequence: CASSSNRGPNHVYEQYF.

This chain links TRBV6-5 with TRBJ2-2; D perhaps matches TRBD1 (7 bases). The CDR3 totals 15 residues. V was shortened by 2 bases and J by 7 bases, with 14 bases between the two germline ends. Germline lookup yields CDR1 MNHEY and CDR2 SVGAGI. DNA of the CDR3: TGTGCCAGCAGTTACACCCAGGGGGGAATCGGGGAGCTGTTTTTT. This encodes CASSYTQGGIGELFF.

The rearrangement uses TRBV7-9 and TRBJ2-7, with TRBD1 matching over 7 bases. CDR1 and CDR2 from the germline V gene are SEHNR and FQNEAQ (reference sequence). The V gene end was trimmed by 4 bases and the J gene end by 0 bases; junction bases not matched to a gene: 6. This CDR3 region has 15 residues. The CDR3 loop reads CASSSTGDISYEQYF. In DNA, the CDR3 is TGTGCCAGCAGCTCCACAGGGGACATCTCCTACGAGCAGTACTTC.

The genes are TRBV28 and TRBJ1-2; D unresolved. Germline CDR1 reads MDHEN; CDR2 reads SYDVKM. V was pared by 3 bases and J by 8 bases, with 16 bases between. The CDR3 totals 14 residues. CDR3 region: CASSFREIWRGYTF. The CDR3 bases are TGTGCCAGCAGTTTTCGAGAAATCTGGAGGGGCTACACCTTC.

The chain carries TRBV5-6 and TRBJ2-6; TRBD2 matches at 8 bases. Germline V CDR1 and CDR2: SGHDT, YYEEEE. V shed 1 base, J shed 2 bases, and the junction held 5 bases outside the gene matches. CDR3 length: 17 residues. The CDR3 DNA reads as TGTGCCAGCAGCTTGCCGGGACTAGTGGCTGGGGCCAACGTCCTGACTTTC. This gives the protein CASSLPGLVAGANVLTF.

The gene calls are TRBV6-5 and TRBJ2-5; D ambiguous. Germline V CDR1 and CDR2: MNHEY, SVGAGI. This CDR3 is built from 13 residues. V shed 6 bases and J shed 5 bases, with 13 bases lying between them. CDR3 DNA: TGTGCCAGCAGGGTATTGGGCTCCGAGACCCAGTACTTC. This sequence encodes CASRVLGSETQYF.

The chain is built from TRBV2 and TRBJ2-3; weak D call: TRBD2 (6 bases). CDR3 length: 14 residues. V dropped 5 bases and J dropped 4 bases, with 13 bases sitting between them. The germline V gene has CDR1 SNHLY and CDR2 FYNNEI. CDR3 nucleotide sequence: TGTGCCAGCAGTTTCGGGAGATTTTCAGATACGCAGTATTTT. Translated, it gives CASSFGRFSDTQYF.

The CDR3: CASSSETPAGRHEQYF. The CDR3 bases are TGTGCCAGCAGCTCCGAGACCCCGGCGGGTAGGCACGAGCAGTACTTC. The rearrangement joins TRBV6-6 to TRBJ2-7; a weak D match, TRBD2 (5 bases). V was clipped by 6 bases and J by 5 bases, with 23 bases between them. Germline CDR1 MNHNY, CDR2 SVGAGI (reference sequence). The CDR3 spans 16 residues.

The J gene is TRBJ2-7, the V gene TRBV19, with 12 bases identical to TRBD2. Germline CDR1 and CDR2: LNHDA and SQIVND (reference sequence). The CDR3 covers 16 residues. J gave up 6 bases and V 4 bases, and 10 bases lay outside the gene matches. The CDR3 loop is CASSTRLAGDPGEQYF. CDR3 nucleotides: TGTGCCAGTAGTACCCGACTAGCGGGAGATCCTGGCGAGCAGTACTTC.

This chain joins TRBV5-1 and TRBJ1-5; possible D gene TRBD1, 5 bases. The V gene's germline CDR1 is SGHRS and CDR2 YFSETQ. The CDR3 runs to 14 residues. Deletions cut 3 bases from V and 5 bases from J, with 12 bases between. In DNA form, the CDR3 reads TGCGCCAGCAGCTATGGGCAGGGCGATCAGCCCCAGCATTTT. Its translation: CASSYGQGDQPQHF. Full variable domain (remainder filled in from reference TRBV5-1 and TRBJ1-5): KAGVTQTPRYLIKTRGQQVTLSCSPISGHRSVSWYQQTPGQGLQFLFEYFSETQRNKGNFPGRFSGRQFSNSRSEMNVSTLELGDSALYLCASSYGQGDQPQHFGDGTRLSIL.

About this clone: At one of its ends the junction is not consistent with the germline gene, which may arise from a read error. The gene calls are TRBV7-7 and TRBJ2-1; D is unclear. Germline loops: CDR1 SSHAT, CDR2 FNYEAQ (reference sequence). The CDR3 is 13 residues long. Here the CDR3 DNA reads TGTGCTAGCAGCTTAGGACCTTCAGGCGAGCAGTTCTTC. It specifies CASSLGPSGEQFF.

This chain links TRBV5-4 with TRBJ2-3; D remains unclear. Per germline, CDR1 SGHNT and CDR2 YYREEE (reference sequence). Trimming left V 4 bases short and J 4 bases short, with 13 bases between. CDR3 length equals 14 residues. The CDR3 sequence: CASSPSSLPDTQYF. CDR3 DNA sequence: TGTGCCAGCAGCCCGTCTAGTTTGCCAGATACGCAGTATTTT.

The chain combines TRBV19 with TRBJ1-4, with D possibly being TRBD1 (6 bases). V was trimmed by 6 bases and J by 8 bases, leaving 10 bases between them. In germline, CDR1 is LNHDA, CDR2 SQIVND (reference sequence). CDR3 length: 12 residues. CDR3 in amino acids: CASSPDREKLFF. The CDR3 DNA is TGTGCCAGTAGCCCAGACAGGGAAAAACTGTTTTTT.

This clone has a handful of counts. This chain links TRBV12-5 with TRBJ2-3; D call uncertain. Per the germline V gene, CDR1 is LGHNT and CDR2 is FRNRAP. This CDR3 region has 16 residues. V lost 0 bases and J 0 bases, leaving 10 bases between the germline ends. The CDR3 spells CASGLVLSTSTDTQYF. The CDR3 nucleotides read TGTGCTAGTGGTTTGGTACTTTCGACTAGCACAGATACGCAGTATTTT.

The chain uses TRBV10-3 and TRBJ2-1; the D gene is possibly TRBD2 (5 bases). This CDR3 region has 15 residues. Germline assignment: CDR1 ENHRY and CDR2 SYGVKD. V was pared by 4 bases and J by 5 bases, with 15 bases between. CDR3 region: CAISGQRELDNEQFF. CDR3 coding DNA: TGTGCCATCAGTGGCCAGAGGGAGCTTGACAATGAGCAGTTCTTC.

This CDR3 is CAISESGTSGEDEQFF. The CDR3 DNA reads as TGTGCCATCAGTGAGTCTGGGACTAGCGGTGAGGATGAGCAGTTCTTC. The rearrangement links TRBV10-3 to TRBJ2-1; 11 nucleotides line up with TRBD2. Germline loops: CDR1 ENHRY, CDR2 SYGVKD. This CDR3 has 16 residues. V dropped 0 bases and J dropped 8; count of bases not matched to a gene: 6.

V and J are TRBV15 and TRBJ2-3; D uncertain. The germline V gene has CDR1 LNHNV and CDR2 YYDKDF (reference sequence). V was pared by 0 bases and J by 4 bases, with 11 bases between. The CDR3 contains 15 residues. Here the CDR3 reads CATSRERLPPDTQYF. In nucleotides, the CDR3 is TGTGCCACCAGCAGAGAGAGACTTCCCCCAGATACGCAGTATTTT.

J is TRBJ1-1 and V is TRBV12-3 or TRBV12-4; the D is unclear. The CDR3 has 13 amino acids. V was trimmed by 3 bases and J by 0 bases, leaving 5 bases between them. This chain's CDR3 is CASSFHVNTEAFF. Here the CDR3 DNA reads TGTGCCAGCAGTTTTCATGTGAACACTGAAGCTTTCTTT.

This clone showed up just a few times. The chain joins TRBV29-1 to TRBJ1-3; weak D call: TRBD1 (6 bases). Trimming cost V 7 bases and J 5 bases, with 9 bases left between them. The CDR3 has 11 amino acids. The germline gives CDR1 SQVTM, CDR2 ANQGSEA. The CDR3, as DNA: TGCAGCGCTGGACAGCGAAACACCATATATTTT. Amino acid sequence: CSAGQRNTIYF.

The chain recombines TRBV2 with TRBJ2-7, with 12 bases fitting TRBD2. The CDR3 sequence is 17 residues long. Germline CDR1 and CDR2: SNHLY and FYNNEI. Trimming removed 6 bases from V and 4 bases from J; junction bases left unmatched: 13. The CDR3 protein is CASRAPVGLAGPYEQYF. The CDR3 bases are TGTGCCAGCAGGGCCCCTGTCGGACTAGCGGGACCTTACGAGCAGTACTTC.

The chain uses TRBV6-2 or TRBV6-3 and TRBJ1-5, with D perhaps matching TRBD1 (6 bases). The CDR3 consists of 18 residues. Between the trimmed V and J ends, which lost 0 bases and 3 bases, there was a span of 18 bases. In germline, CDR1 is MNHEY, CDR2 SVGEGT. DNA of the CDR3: TGTGCCAGCAGTTACTCGTTGGCGGGGGCGCGGGTCAATCAGCCCCAGCATTTT. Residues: CASSYSLAGARVNQPQHF.

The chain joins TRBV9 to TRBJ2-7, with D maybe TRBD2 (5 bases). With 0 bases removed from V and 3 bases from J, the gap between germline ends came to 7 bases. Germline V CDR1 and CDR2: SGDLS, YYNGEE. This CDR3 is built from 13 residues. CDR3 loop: CASSVAEGYEQYF. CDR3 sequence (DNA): TGTGCCAGCAGCGTAGCTGAGGGCTACGAGCAGTACTTC. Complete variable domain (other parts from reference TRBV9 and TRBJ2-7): DSGVTQTPKHLITATGQRVTLRCSPRSGDLSVYWYQQSLDQGLQFLIQYYNGEERAKGNILERFSAQQFPDLHSELNLSSLELGDSALYFCASSVAEGYEQYFGPGTRLTVT.